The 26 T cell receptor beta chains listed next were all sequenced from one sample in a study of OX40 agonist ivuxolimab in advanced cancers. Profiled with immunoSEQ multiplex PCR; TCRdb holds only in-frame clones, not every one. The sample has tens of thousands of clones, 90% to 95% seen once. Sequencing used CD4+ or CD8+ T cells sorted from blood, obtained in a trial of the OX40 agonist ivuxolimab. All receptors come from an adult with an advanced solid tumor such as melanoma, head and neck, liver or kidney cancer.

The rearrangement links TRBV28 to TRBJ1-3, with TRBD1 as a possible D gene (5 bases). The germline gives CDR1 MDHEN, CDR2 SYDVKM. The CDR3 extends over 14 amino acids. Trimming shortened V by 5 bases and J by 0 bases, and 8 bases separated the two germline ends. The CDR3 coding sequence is TGTGCCAGCAGTGAGGGGACCTCTGGAAACACCATATATTTT. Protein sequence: CASSEGTSGNTIYF.

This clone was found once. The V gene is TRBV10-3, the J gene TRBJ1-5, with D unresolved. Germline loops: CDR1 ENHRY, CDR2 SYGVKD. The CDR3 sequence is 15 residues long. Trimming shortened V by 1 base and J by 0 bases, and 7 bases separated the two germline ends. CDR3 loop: CAISEWADSNQPQHF. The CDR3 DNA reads TGTGCCATCAGTGAGTGGGCAGATAGCAATCAGCCCCAGCATTTT.

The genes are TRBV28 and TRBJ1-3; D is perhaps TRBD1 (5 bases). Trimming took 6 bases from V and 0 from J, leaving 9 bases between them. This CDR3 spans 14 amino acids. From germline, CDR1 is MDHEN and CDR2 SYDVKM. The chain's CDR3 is CASSPDSSGNTIYF. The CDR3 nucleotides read TGTGCCAGCAGCCCAGACAGCTCTGGAAACACCATATATTTT.

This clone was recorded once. This chain's CDR3 is CAISSLASGNYNEQFF. Written as DNA, the CDR3 is TGTGCCATCAGTAGTCTTGCTAGCGGGAACTACAATGAGCAGTTCTTC. This chain connects TRBV10-3 to TRBJ2-1, with 9 bases identical to TRBD2. The CDR3 sequence is 16 residues long. Germline trimming cut 5 bases from V and 3 bases from J; bases unmatched to any gene: 8. CDR1 and CDR2 (germline): ENHRY, SYGVKD.

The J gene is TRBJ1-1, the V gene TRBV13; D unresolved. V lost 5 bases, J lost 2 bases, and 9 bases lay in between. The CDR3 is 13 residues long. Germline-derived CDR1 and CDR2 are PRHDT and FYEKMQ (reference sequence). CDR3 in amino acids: CASSPWGNTEAFF. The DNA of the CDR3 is TGTGCCAGCAGCCCATGGGGAAACACTGAAGCTTTCTTT.

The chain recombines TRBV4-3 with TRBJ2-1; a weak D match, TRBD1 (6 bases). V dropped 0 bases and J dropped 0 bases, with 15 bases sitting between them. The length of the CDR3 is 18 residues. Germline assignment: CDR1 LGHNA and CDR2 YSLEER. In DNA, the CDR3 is TGCGCCAGCAGCCAAGACCGGGATACAGGGTCCTCCTACAATGAGCAGTTCTTC. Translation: CASSQDRDTGSSYNEQFF.

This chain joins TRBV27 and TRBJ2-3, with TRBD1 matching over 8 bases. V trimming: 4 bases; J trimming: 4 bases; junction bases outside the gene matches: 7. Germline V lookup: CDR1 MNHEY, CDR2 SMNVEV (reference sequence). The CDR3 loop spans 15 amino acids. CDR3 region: CASSSHDRGPDTQYF. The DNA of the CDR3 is TGTGCCAGCAGTTCACACGACAGGGGCCCAGATACGCAGTATTTT.

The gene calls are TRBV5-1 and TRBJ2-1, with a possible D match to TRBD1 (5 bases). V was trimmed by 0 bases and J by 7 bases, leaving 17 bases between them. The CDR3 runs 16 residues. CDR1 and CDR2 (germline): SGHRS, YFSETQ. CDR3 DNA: TGCGCCAGCAGCTTGGAAAGGGGCGAGCCAAAGAATGAGCAGTTCTTC. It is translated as CASSLERGEPKNEQFF.

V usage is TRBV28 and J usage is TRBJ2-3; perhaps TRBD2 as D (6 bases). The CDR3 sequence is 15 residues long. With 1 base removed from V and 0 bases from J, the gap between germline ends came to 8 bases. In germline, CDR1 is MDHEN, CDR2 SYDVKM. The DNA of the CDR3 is TGTGCCAGCAGTTTATCGCGGGACAGCACAGATACGCAGTATTTT. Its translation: CASSLSRDSTDTQYF. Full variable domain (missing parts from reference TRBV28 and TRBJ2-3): DVKVTQSSRYLVKRTGEKVFLECVQDMDHENMFWYRQDPGLGLRLIYFSYDVKMKEKGDIPEGYSVSREKKERFSLILESASTNQTSMYLCASSLSRDSTDTQYFGPGTRLTVL.

The chain's CDR3 is CASSPRTEMNTEAFF. The CDR3 coding sequence is TGTGCCAGCAGCCCTCGGACAGAAATGAACACTGAAGCTTTCTTT. This chain connects TRBV7-9 to TRBJ1-1, with D maybe TRBD1 (6 bases). With 5 bases removed from V and 0 bases from J, the gap between germline ends came to 13 bases. This CDR3 has 15 residues. Germline V gene data show CDR1 as SEHNR and CDR2 as FQNEAQ (reference sequence).

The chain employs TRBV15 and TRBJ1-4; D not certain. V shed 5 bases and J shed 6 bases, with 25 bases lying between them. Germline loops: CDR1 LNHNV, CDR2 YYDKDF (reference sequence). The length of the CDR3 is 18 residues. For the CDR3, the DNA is TGTGCCACCAGCCCAGGACCGGAGGGAGGGCTGCGGGATGAAAAACTGTTTTTT. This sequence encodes CATSPGPEGGLRDEKLFF.

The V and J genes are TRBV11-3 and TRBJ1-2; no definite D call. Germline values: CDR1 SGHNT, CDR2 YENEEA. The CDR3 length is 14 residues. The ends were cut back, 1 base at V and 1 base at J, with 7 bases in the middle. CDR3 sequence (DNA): TGTGCCAGCAGCTTAGGATGGGATAACTATGGCTACACCTTC. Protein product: CASSLGWDNYGYTF.

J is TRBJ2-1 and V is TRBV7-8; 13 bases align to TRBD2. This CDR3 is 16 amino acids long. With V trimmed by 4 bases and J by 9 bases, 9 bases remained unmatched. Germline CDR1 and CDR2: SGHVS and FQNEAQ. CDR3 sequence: CASSSLGTSGILEQFF. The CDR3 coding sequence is TGTGCCAGCAGCTCGCTTGGGACTAGCGGGATTCTTGAGCAGTTCTTC.

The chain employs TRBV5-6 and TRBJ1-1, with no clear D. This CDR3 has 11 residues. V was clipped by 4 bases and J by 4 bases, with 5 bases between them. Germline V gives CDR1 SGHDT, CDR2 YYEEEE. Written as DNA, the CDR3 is TGTGCCAGCAGCGGGCTCACTGAAGCTTTCTTT. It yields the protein CASSGLTEAFF.

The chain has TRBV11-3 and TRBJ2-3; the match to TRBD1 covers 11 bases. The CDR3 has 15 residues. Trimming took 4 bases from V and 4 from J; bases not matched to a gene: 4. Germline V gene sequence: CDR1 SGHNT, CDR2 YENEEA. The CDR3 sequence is CASSYLGQGADTQYF. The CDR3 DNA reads TGTGCCAGCAGCTACTTGGGACAGGGGGCAGATACGCAGTATTTT.

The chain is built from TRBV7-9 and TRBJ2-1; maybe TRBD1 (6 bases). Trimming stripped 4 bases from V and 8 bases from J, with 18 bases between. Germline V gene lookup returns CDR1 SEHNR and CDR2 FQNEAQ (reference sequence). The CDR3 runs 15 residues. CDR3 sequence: CASSSLKQGFHEQFF. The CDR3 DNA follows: TGTGCCAGCAGCTCGCTTAAACAGGGTTTTCATGAGCAGTTCTTC.

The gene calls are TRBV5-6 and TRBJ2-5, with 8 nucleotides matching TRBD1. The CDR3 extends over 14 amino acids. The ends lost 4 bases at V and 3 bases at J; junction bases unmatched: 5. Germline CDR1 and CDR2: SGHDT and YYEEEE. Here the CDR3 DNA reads TGTGCCAGCAGCGAGGACAGGGTCGAAGAGACCCAGTACTTC. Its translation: CASSEDRVEETQYF.

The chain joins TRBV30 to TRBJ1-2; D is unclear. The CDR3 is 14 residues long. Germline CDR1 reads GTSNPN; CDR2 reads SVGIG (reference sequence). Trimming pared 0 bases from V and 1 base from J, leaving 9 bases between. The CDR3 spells CAWSVAGINYGYTF. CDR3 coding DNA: TGTGCCTGGAGTGTAGCAGGCATTAACTATGGCTACACCTTC. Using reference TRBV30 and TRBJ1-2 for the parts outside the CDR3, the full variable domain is SQTIHQWPATLVQPVGSPLSLECTVEGTSNPNLYWYRQAAGRGLQLLFYSVGIGQISSEVPQNLSASRPQDRQFILSSKKLLLSDSGFYLCAWSVAGINYGYTFGSGTRLTVV.

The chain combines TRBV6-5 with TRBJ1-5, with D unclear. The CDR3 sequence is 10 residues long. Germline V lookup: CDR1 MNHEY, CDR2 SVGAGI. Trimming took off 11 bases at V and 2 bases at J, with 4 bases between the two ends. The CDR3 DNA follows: TGTGCCTCAGGCAATCAGCCCCAGCATTTT. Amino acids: CASGNQPQHF.

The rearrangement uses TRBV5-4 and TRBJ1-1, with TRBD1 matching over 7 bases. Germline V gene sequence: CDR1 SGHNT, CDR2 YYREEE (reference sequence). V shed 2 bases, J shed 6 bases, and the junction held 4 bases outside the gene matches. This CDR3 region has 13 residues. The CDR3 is CASSFGTAPEAFF. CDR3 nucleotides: TGTGCCAGCAGCTTCGGGACAGCGCCTGAAGCTTTCTTT.

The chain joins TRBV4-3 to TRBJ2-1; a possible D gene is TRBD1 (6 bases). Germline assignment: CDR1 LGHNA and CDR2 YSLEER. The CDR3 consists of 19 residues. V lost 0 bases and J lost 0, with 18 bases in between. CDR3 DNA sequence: TGCGCCAGCAGCCAAGATCAGGTACTACTGACAGGCTCCTACAATGAGCAGTTCTTC. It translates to CASSQDQVLLTGSYNEQFF.

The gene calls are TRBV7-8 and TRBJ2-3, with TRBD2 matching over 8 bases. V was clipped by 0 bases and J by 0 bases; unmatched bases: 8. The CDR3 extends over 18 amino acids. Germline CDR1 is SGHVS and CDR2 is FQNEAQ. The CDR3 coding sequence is TGTGCCAGCAGCTTAGCCATGGTAGCTAGCGGGAGCACAGATACGCAGTATTTT. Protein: CASSLAMVASGSTDTQYF.

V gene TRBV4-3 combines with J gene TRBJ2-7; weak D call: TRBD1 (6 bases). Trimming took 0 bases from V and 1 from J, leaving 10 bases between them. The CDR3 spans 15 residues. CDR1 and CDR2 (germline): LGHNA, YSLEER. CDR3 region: CASSQEGHASYEQYF. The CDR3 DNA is TGCGCCAGCAGCCAAGAGGGACACGCTTCCTACGAGCAGTACTTC.

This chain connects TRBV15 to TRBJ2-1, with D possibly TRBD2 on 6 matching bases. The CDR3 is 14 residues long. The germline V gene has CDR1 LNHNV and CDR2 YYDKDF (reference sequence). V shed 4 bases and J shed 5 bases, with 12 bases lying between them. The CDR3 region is CATSTGVFNNEQFF. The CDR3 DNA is TGTGCCACCAGCACGGGAGTCTTTAACAATGAGCAGTTCTTC. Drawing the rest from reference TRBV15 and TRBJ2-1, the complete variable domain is DAMVIQNPRYQVTQFGKPVTLSCSQTLNHNVMYWYQQKSSQAPKLLFHYYDKDFNNEADTPDNFQSRRPNTSFCFLDIRSPGLGDTAMYLCATSTGVFNNEQFFGPGTRLTVL.

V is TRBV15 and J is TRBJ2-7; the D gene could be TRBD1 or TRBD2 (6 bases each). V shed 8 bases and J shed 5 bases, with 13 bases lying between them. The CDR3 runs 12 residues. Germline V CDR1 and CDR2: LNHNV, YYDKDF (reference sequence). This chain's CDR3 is CATREGGNEQYF. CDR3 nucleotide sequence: TGTGCCACCCGAGAAGGGGGGAACGAGCAGTACTTC.

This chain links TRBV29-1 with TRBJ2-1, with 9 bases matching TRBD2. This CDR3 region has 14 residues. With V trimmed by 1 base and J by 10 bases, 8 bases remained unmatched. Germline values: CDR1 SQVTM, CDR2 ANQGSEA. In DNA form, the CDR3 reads TGCAGCGTTGAAGGGGTTAGCGGGAGTAGAGAGCAGTTCTTC. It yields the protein CSVEGVSGSREQFF.